Listed below are T cell receptor beta chains from one sample, sequenced in a study of T-cell reconstitution after alpha-beta-depleted transplantation in children. TCRdb processed the PCR reads anew with MiXCR; each CDR3 protein has one entry. The sample holds some 600,000 distinct CDR3 sequences, 10% to 15% seen once. Sequencing used PBMCs, mostly from graft donor cells, obtained 360 days after TCRalphabeta/CD19-depleted stem cell transplant. The receptors come from a male patient between 5 and 17 years old who had a stem cell transplant for acute myeloid leukemia, so the T cells may come from the graft donor. The CDR3 runs from the conserved cysteine through the conserved F or W. Each record gives: clone size, D gene, J gene, V gene, CDR3 DNA, CDR3 protein. The D gene is left open where the match is weak. Only some rows state a clone size, as once, few, many or a class for expanded clones.

clone_size: -; d_call: TRBD2; j_call: TRBJ2-5; v_call: TRBV20-1; cdr3_nt: TGCAGTGCTGAGACTAGCGACGAAAAGGAGTTAGAGACCCAGTACTTC; cdr3_aa: CSAETSDEKELETQYF
clone_size: -; d_call: -; j_call: TRBJ2-2; v_call: TRBV3-1; cdr3_nt: TGTGCCAGCAGCCGTCAAAACACCGGGGAGCTGTTTTTT; cdr3_aa: CASSRQNTGELFF
clone_size: -; d_call: TRBD1; j_call: TRBJ1-5; v_call: TRBV28; cdr3_nt: TGTGCCAGCAGTTCCTATTATCTCGACAGGGGCCGCCAGCCCCAGCATTTT; cdr3_aa: CASSSYYLDRGRQPQHF
clone_size: few; d_call: TRBD1; j_call: TRBJ1-6; v_call: TRBV20-1; cdr3_nt: TGCAGTGCCCCACGGACAGGAGTCTCCTATAATTCACCCCTCCACTTT; cdr3_aa: CSAPRTGVSYNSPLHF
clone_size: -; d_call: TRBD1; j_call: TRBJ2-2; v_call: TRBV3-1; cdr3_nt: TGTGCCAGCTCCAAAGAGGACAGGGGGGAACCTTGGGAGCTGTTTTTT; cdr3_aa: CASSKEDRGEPWELFF
clone_size: many; d_call: -; j_call: TRBJ1-1; v_call: TRBV5-1; cdr3_nt: TGCGCCAGCAGCTTGGAACAGGGCGCAAACACTGAAGCTTTCTTT; cdr3_aa: CASSLEQGANTEAFF
clone_size: -; d_call: -; j_call: TRBJ2-5; v_call: TRBV29-1; cdr3_nt: TGCAGCGTCGAGTCGCCATCGACCCAGTACTTC; cdr3_aa: CSVESPSTQYF
clone_size: many; d_call: -; j_call: TRBJ2-7; v_call: TRBV29-1; cdr3_nt: TGCAGCGTCGGACCTACAGGGACCTCCTACGAGCAGTACTTC; cdr3_aa: CSVGPTGTSYEQYF
clone_size: many; d_call: -; j_call: TRBJ2-7; v_call: TRBV19; cdr3_nt: TGTGCCAGTAGTATAGTGGGACAAGCCAGCGGGGAGCAGTACTTC; cdr3_aa: CASSIVGQASGEQYF
clone_size: -; d_call: TRBD1; j_call: TRBJ2-6; v_call: TRBV28; cdr3_nt: TGTGCCAGCACCCGCGGGACAGGGCCTCGAACGGGGGCCAACGTCCTGACTTTC; cdr3_aa: CASTRGTGPRTGANVLTF
clone_size: many; d_call: -; j_call: TRBJ2-2; v_call: TRBV28; cdr3_nt: TGTGCCAGCGGGTACACCGGGGAGCTGTTTTTT; cdr3_aa: CASGYTGELFF
clone_size: few; d_call: TRBD1; j_call: TRBJ1-1; v_call: TRBV29-1; cdr3_nt: TGCAGCGTTGACAGGGACAGGGTTTCGACTGAAGCTTTCTTT; cdr3_aa: CSVDRDRVSTEAFF
clone_size: -; d_call: TRBD2; j_call: TRBJ2-1; v_call: TRBV11-2; cdr3_nt: TGTGCCAGCAGCTTATCCCCCCTAGCGGGAGGGGGCTACAATGAGCAGTTCTTC; cdr3_aa: CASSLSPLAGGGYNEQFF
clone_size: few; d_call: -; j_call: TRBJ2-1; v_call: TRBV10-3; cdr3_nt: TGTGCCATCAGTGTGGGTCAGAGGAATGAGCAGTTCTTC; cdr3_aa: CAISVGQRNEQFF
clone_size: few; d_call: -; j_call: TRBJ2-4; v_call: TRBV27; cdr3_nt: TGTGCCAGCAGTTTTCGTGAGGCCAAAAACATTCAGTACTTC; cdr3_aa: CASSFREAKNIQYF
clone_size: -; d_call: TRBD1; j_call: TRBJ1-1; v_call: TRBV3-1; cdr3_nt: TGTGCCAGCAGCCAACCACTGGGACAGGGAGGCACTGAAGCTTTCTTT; cdr3_aa: CASSQPLGQGGTEAFF
clone_size: -; d_call: -; j_call: TRBJ1-1; v_call: TRBV28; cdr3_nt: TGTGCCAGCAGCTCACTCGACATCCTGAACACTGAAGCTTTCTTT; cdr3_aa: CASSSLDILNTEAFF
clone_size: -; d_call: -; j_call: TRBJ2-2; v_call: TRBV7-2; cdr3_nt: TGTGCCGGGGGGGGCTCGTTTTCAACCGGGGAGCTGTTTTTT; cdr3_aa: CAGGGSFSTGELFF
clone_size: few; d_call: -; j_call: TRBJ1-5; v_call: TRBV20-1; cdr3_nt: TGCAGTGCACTCCAGGCCCCCCTATTAACCCAGCATTTT; cdr3_aa: CSALQAPLLTQHF
clone_size: few; d_call: -; j_call: TRBJ2-3; v_call: TRBV7-2; cdr3_nt: TGTGCCAGCAGCCCCGCCGGGTTGAGCACAGATACGCAGTATTTT; cdr3_aa: CASSPAGLSTDTQYF
clone_size: few; d_call: -; j_call: TRBJ1-1; v_call: TRBV28; cdr3_nt: TGTGCCAGCAGTTTCAGGGGCCAGGGCACTGAAGCTTTCTTT; cdr3_aa: CASSFRGQGTEAFF
clone_size: few; d_call: TRBD2; j_call: TRBJ2-3; v_call: TRBV20-1; cdr3_nt: TGCAGTGCTAGGGGGAGCGGGAGTACAGATACGCAGTATTTT; cdr3_aa: CSARGSGSTDTQYF
clone_size: many; d_call: -; j_call: TRBJ2-1; v_call: TRBV28; cdr3_nt: TGTGCCAGCAGTTTGACCCCCAGGGTCCTAGTGAGCAATGAGCAGTTCTTC; cdr3_aa: CASSLTPRVLVSNEQFF